Listed here are 12 T cell receptor beta chains from one sample, sequenced in a study of CXCR3-negative and CXCR3-positive naive CD8 T cells. Libraries of TRB cDNA were made by 5' RACE and carried UMIs. TCRdb derives one entry per CDR3 protein from the 5' RACE reads, leaving out DNA. The table lists 30,000 to 40,000 distinct CDR3 sequences, with roughly 15% in the top ten. Sequencing used memory CD8+ T cells from blood. The receptors derive from a human donor in good health. Some clones in this sample may be carry-over from other donors' samples.

The J gene is TRBJ2-7, the V gene TRBV28; TCRdb designates TRBD1, a call that cannot be tested without DNA. Germline V CDR1 and CDR2: MDHEN, SYDVKM. The CDR3 loop spans 14 amino acids. The CDR3 reads CASSLVRGVYEQYF.

The chain uses TRBV6-2 or TRBV6-3 and TRBJ2-7; TCRdb outputs TRBD2, but without DNA this stays unchecked. Germline loops: CDR1 MNHEY, CDR2 SVGEGT. The CDR3 totals 14 residues. The CDR3 here is CASSYGTSSYEQYF.

The chain combines TRBV11-3 with TRBJ2-7; the D gene TCRdb calls, TRBD1, cannot be checked with no DNA. The CDR3 contains 13 residues. Germline-derived CDR1 and CDR2 are SGHNT and YENEEA. CDR3: CASGHGTGYEQYF.

The chain uses TRBV28 and TRBJ2-1; there is no DNA to check the TCRdb D call of TRBD1. Looked up from germline, CDR1 is MDHEN and CDR2 is SYDVKM. The CDR3 spans 16 residues. This CDR3 reads CASRKPGHPVYNEQFF.

This rearrangement joins TRBV6-6 to TRBJ2-3. The CDR3 extends over 15 amino acids. CDR1 and CDR2 (germline): MNHNY, SVGAGI (reference sequence). This chain's CDR3 is CASSYGVLNTDTQYF.

V is TRBV27 and J is TRBJ2-5; TCRdb calls TRBD2, which cannot be checked without DNA. The CDR3 is 14 amino acids. Per germline, CDR1 MNHEY and CDR2 SMNVEV (reference sequence). CDR3: CASSDRLARETQYF.

The rearrangement uses TRBV28 and TRBJ2-2; TCRdb names TRBD2, which stays unverified in the absence of DNA. CDR1 and CDR2 from the germline V gene are MDHEN and SYDVKM. The length of the CDR3 is 17 residues. CDR3: CASSAPRSGHLTGELFF.

The V call is TRBV4-3, the J call TRBJ2-7; there is no DNA to check the TCRdb D call of TRBD1. Per the germline V gene, CDR1 is LGHNA and CDR2 is YSLEER. The CDR3 covers 15 residues. The CDR3: CASSPEMGGAHEQYF.

The V gene is TRBV20-1, the J gene TRBJ1-1; TCRdb's D call, TRBD1, is unchecked because there is no DNA. Germline V gene data show CDR1 as DFQATT and CDR2 as SNEGSKA (reference sequence). The CDR3 spans 13 residues. The CDR3 reads CSALTGENTEAFF.

CDR3: CASSFSGEKFNEQFF. The chain employs TRBV6-5 and TRBJ2-1. Looked up from germline, CDR1 is MNHEY and CDR2 is SVGAGI. CDR3 length: 15 amino acids.

The gene calls are TRBV7-8 and TRBJ2-7; the D gene TCRdb calls, TRBD2, cannot be checked with no DNA. Germline V CDR1 and CDR2: SGHVS, FQNEAQ. This CDR3 has 14 residues. The CDR3 sequence is CASSPSSGGYEQYF.

The rearrangement joins TRBV6-5 to TRBJ2-3. Germline CDR1 reads MNHEY; CDR2 reads SVGAGI. The CDR3 is 16 amino acids. CDR3 sequence reads: CASSYSTAHSTDTQYF.